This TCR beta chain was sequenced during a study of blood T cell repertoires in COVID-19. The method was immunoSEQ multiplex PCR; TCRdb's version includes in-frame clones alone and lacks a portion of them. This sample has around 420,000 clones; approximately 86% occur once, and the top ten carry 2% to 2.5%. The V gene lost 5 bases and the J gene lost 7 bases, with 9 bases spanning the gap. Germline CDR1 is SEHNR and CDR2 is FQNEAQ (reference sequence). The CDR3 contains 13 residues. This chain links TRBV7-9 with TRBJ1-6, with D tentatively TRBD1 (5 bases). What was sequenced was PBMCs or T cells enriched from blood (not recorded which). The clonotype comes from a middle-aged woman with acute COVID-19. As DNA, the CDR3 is TGTGCCAGCAGCCCGGGACTCAATTCACCCCTCCACTTT. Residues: CASSPGLNSPLHF.